These 26 T cell receptor beta chains originate from one sample sequenced in a study of identical twins (dated by TCRdb to about 2016). Library preparation employed 5' RACE. The instrument given in TCRdb is Illumina HiSeq 2000. TCRdb ran its own pipeline on the public reads, namely fastp trimming at Q25 and MiXCR clone calling, and kept in-frame beta chains. Rows matching on CDR3 protein sequence are summarized as one entry with the most common DNA and genes. In all, the sample holds hundreds of thousands of distinct CDR3 sequences, and under 8.5% of those were seen once. The ten largest clones represent roughly 1.6% of the sample. This same sample was also taken into another study, of yellow fever vaccine responses in identical twins.

What was sequenced was PBMCs. These receptors were taken from a woman aged 18-29 years in good health.

This clonotype has only a few counts. This chain uses TRBV28 with TRBJ1-3; 9 bases are a match to TRBD1. CDR1 is MDHEN and CDR2 is SYDVKM in the germline V gene. V lost 4 bases to trimming and J lost 0 bases; unmatched junction nucleotides: 4. The CDR3 length is 16 residues. CDR3: CASSYRDRVSGNTIYF. The DNA of the CDR3 is TGTGCCAGCAGTTATAGGGACAGGGTCTCTGGAAACACCATATATTTT.

In this sample, this clonotype turned up many times. The rearrangement joins TRBV20-1 to TRBJ2-2; D is unresolved. The germline V and J ends were trimmed by 3 bases and 0 bases, with 5 bases remaining between them. The CDR3 totals 13 residues. The germline V gene has CDR1 DFQATT and CDR2 SNEGSKA (reference sequence). CDR3 nucleotides: TGCAGTGCTAGTGTCACGAACACCGGGGAGCTGTTTTTT. Protein product: CSASVTNTGELFF.

The rearrangement links TRBV12-3 or TRBV12-4 to TRBJ2-7, with 9 positions matching TRBD2. The V and J ends lost 3 bases and 2 bases, in that order; junction bases with no gene match: 5. This CDR3 spans 15 amino acids. The CDR3 DNA reads as TGTGCCAGCAGTTTCCTAGCGGGAATTACCTACGAGCAGTACTTC. Translating it yields CASSFLAGITYEQYF.

CDR3: CASSFTLANPSSYEQYF. CDR3 bases: TGTGCCAGCAGTTTTACCCTAGCGAACCCCAGCTCCTACGAGCAGTACTTC. The chain uses TRBV28 and TRBJ2-7; D is perhaps TRBD2 (6 bases). This CDR3 contains 17 residues. V was cut by 3 bases and J by 0 bases, with 18 bases left in between. CDR1 is MDHEN and CDR2 is SYDVKM in the germline V gene.

This clonotype occurred many times. This chain links TRBV20-1 with TRBJ2-2, with TRBD2 matching 10 bases. This CDR3 contains 15 residues. In germline, CDR1 is DFQATT, CDR2 SNEGSKA (reference sequence). V gave up 3 bases and J gave up 3 bases; unmatched junction bases: 4. This CDR3 reads CSARLAGADTGELFF. The CDR3 nucleotides are TGCAGTGCTAGGCTAGCGGGGGCTGACACCGGGGAGCTGTTTTTT.

This clonotype occurred many times. The chain has TRBV4-1 and TRBJ2-2; D possibly corresponds to TRBD2 (5 bases). Trimming left V 3 bases short and J 1 base short, with 9 bases between. Germline V lookup: CDR1 MGHRA, CDR2 YSYEKL. The CDR3 spans 15 residues. CDR3: CASSHVRGNTGELFF. DNA of the CDR3: TGCGCCAGCAGCCACGTTCGGGGGAACACCGGGGAGCTGTTTTTT.

This clonotype was counted ten times or more. The gene calls are TRBV14 and TRBJ2-1; the match to TRBD2 covers 11 bases. Germline values: CDR1 SGHDN, CDR2 FVKESK. The CDR3 runs to 17 residues. V lost 4 bases, J lost 3 bases, and 8 bases stayed unmatched. CDR3 loop: CASSPASGTSGYNEQFF. CDR3 sequence (DNA): TGTGCCAGCAGCCCTGCTTCCGGGACTAGCGGCTACAATGAGCAGTTCTTC.

There are many counts of this clonotype. The gene calls are TRBV5-1 and TRBJ2-2; possibly TRBD1 for D (6 bases). The V end was cut by 4 bases, the J end by 3 bases, with 22 bases between. CDR1 and CDR2 (germline): SGHRS, YFSETQ. The CDR3 totals 18 residues. The CDR3 sequence is CASSKRTNDRTYTGELFF. Written as DNA, the CDR3 is TGCGCCAGCAGCAAACGCACGAATGACAGGACGTACACCGGGGAGCTGTTTTTT.

The chain joins TRBV24-1 to TRBJ2-7; TRBD1 might be the D (6 bases). Germline CDR1 reads KGHDR; CDR2 reads SFDVKD. V was pared by 10 bases and J by 4 bases, with 16 bases between. The CDR3 runs 13 residues. CDR3 amino acids: CATFKQGRYEQYV. As DNA, the CDR3 is TGTGCCACATTCAAACAGGGACGGTACGAGCAGTACGTC.

The genes are TRBV12-3 or TRBV12-4 and TRBJ2-2, with a tentative D call TRBD1 (5 bases). Trimming shortened V by 1 base and J by 5 bases, and 14 bases separated the two germline ends. The CDR3 spans 16 residues. The CDR3 DNA reads as TGTGCCAGCAGTTTAGTAGCAGGGCTCGGGACCGGGGAGCTGTTTTTT. It yields the protein CASSLVAGLGTGELFF.

This clonotype was recorded at least ten times. The V gene is TRBV20-1, the J gene TRBJ2-3; D is unclear. Germline V gives CDR1 DFQATT, CDR2 SNEGSKA (reference sequence). The CDR3 runs 12 residues. V lost 0 bases, J lost 6 bases, and 7 bases lay in between. The CDR3 loop reads CSARDYADTQYF. CDR3 DNA sequence: TGCAGTGCTAGAGATTATGCCGATACGCAGTATTTT.

This clonotype showed up many times. The V call is TRBV5-1, the J call TRBJ2-7, with TRBD2 matching 14 bases. CDR1 is SGHRS, CDR2 YFSETQ, per germline. The CDR3 is 16 amino acids. V lost 4 bases and J lost 5; bases outside the gene matches: 8. The CDR3 DNA reads TGCGCCAGCAGCCTGGGACTAGCGGGAGTGTTCCACGAGCAGTACTTC. It is translated as CASSLGLAGVFHEQYF.

The rearrangement uses TRBV10-3 and TRBJ2-7; 10 bases line up with TRBD1. The CDR3 has 14 amino acids. The V gene's germline CDR1 is ENHRY and CDR2 SYGVKD. Trimming removed 4 bases from V and 7 bases from J; junction bases left unmatched: 7. The CDR3 region has the DNA TGTGCCATCAGTGTTAGCGGACAGGGGGTTGAGCAGTACTTC. Translated: CAISVSGQGVEQYF.

This clonotype was seen at least ten times. This chain uses TRBV24-1 with TRBJ2-3, with 7 nucleotides matching TRBD2. V shed 4 bases, J shed 2 bases, and the junction held 11 bases outside the gene matches. Germline CDR1 KGHDR, CDR2 SFDVKD. The length of the CDR3 is 17 residues. The CDR3 nucleotides read TGTGCCACCAGTGACTGGGGGGGGACTACTGACACAGATACGCAGTATTTT. Translation gives CATSDWGGTTDTDTQYF.

This clonotype was counted many times. The chain links TRBV5-1 to TRBJ2-3, with 7 bases fitting TRBD2. The CDR3 consists of 14 residues. The germline V gene has CDR1 SGHRS and CDR2 YFSETQ. V trimming: 1 base; J trimming: 2 bases; junction bases outside the gene matches: 1. Here the CDR3 reads CASSLTSDTDTQYF. The CDR3 DNA reads TGCGCCAGCAGCTTGACTAGCGACACAGATACGCAGTATTTT. Full variable domain (rest looked up from reference TRBV5-1 and TRBJ2-3): KAGVTQTPRYLIKTRGQQVTLSCSPISGHRSVSWYQQTPGQGLQFLFEYFSETQRNKGNFPGRFSGRQFSNSRSEMNVSTLELGDSALYLCASSLTSDTDTQYFGPGTRLTVL.

This clonotype has ten or more counts. This chain connects TRBV7-9 to TRBJ1-2; D gene unclear. V lost 5 bases and J 5 bases, leaving 18 bases between the germline ends. The CDR3 loop spans 15 amino acids. The germline V gene has CDR1 SEHNR and CDR2 FQNEAQ (reference sequence). The CDR3 spells CASSLNPRIGYGYTF. As DNA, the CDR3 is TGTGCCAGCAGCCTCAACCCGCGTATCGGGTATGGCTACACCTTC. Full variable domain (remainder filled in from reference TRBV7-9 and TRBJ1-2): DTGVSQNPRHKITKRGQNVTFRCDPISEHNRLYWYRQTLGQGPEFLTYFQNEAQLEKSRLLSDRFSAERPKGSFSTLEIQRTEQGDSAMYLCASSLNPRIGYGYTFGSGTRLTVV.

This clonotype turned up a few times. CDR3: CSAWTAYNSPLHF. CDR3 sequence (DNA): TGCAGTGCTTGGACTGCCTATAATTCACCCCTCCACTTT. This chain connects TRBV20-1 to TRBJ1-6; D is undetermined. V gave up 5 bases and J gave up 2 bases, with 7 bases separating them. The CDR3 spans 13 residues. CDR1 DFQATT and CDR2 SNEGSKA come from the germline V gene (reference sequence).

This clonotype has only a few counts. The rearrangement uses TRBV5-8 and TRBJ1-2; no clear D. V lost 6 bases and J 3 bases, leaving 15 bases between the germline ends. The CDR3 runs to 14 residues. CDR1 is SGHTS, CDR2 YDEGEE, per germline. CDR3 amino acids: CASNLGSRDYGYTF. The CDR3 DNA is TGTGCCAGCAACCTCGGATCGAGGGACTATGGCTACACCTTC.

The chain combines TRBV6-1 with TRBJ2-3, with D possibly being TRBD1 (6 bases). Germline CDR1 MNHNS, CDR2 SASEGT. The CDR3 spans 15 residues. Trimming cost V 6 bases and J 6 bases, with 19 bases left between them. The CDR3 region is CASSTYLGGGDTQYF. CDR3 coding DNA: TGTGCCAGCAGCACATACTTAGGGGGTGGGGATACGCAGTATTTT.

J is TRBJ2-2 and V is TRBV4-1, with 11 bases that match TRBD2. The V and J ends lost 3 bases and 6 bases, in that order; junction bases with no gene match: 3. The CDR3 has 15 residues. Per the germline V gene, CDR1 is MGHRA and CDR2 is YSYEKL. The CDR3 loop reads CASSQTSGAPGELFF. CDR3 bases: TGCGCCAGCAGCCAGACTAGCGGGGCCCCCGGGGAGCTGTTTTTT.

The chain's CDR3 is CASSQDQETYEQYV. CDR3 sequence (DNA): TGTGCCAGCAGCCAAGATCAAGAGACCTACGAGCAGTACGTC. The rearrangement links TRBV3-1 to TRBJ2-7; D gene ambiguous. CDR3 length: 14 residues. Germline values: CDR1 LGHDT, CDR2 YNNKEL (reference sequence). Trimming cost V 0 bases and J 2 bases, with 8 bases left between them.

This clonotype appeared many times. The chain couples TRBV7-7 to TRBJ2-3, with 9 bases aligning to TRBD2. CDR1 and CDR2 from the germline V gene are SSHAT and FNYEAQ (reference sequence). CDR3 length: 17 residues. V shed 1 base and J 1 base; nucleotides not matched to a gene: 6. CDR3 sequence: CASSLDSRGGGTDTQYF. In DNA form, the CDR3 reads TGTGCCAGCAGCTTAGACTCGCGGGGGGGAGGCACAGATACGCAGTATTTT.

This clonotype was counted only a few times. The chain links TRBV4-1 to TRBJ1-2; D remains ambiguous. CDR3 length: 16 amino acids. V was cut by 0 bases and J by 8 bases, with 19 bases left in between. The V gene's germline CDR1 is MGHRA and CDR2 YSYEKL. The CDR3 nucleotides read TGCGCCAGCAGCCAAGATCTCCGAGCCGAAGGGTACGGCTACACCTTC. Protein sequence: CASSQDLRAEGYGYTF.

The chain links TRBV10-3 to TRBJ2-2; possibly TRBD1 for D (5 bases). Trimming shortened V by 7 bases and J by 0 bases, and 12 bases separated the two germline ends. This CDR3 spans 15 amino acids. The germline V gene has CDR1 ENHRY and CDR2 SYGVKD. The CDR3 spells CAITRDSPNTGELFF. Here the CDR3 DNA reads TGTGCCATCACCAGAGACAGCCCGAACACCGGGGAGCTGTTTTTT.

This clonotype occurred many times. The chain couples TRBV14 to TRBJ1-1, with 9 positions matching TRBD1. The CDR3 is 16 residues long. V was clipped by 2 bases and J by 5 bases; unmatched bases: 9. Germline-derived CDR1 and CDR2 are SGHDN and FVKESK. CDR3 bases: TGTGCCAGCAGCCAAAGACAGGGGGTGTTTTTGACTGAAGCTTTCTTT. Its translation: CASSQRQGVFLTEAFF.

This clonotype was counted many times. This chain links TRBV2 with TRBJ1-4; D gene unclear. Trimming took off 7 bases at V and 3 bases at J, with 9 bases between the two ends. Germline V lookup: CDR1 SNHLY, CDR2 FYNNEI. The CDR3 is 13 amino acids. The DNA for the CDR3 is TGTGCCAGCATAAAACAGTCTAATGAAAAACTGTTTTTT. Protein product: CASIKQSNEKLFF.